The present entry profiles one T cell receptor beta chain with its context. At survey level, the immunoSEQ assay was run in its v3.0 version. The data were produced by immunoSEQ multiplex PCR, yet TCRdb's version contains in-frame clones alone and is incomplete. The sample lists 14,000 or so clones; 70% to 90% were seen once. These data come from a study of long-term antiretroviral therapy in people with HIV. CDR3 size: 18 residues. Per the germline V gene, CDR1 is SGHTA and CDR2 is FQGTGA. Trimming left V 2 bases short and J 2 bases short, with 18 bases between. The sample in question was unsorted PBMCs, obtained 6.2 years after starting antiretroviral therapy. The sequence came from a man aged 40-49 years with HIV. V usage is TRBV7-3 and J usage is TRBJ2-2, with D perhaps matching TRBD2 (6 bases). The CDR3 nucleotides are TGTGCCAGCAGCTTATTTGGCCCGGGGGAAGTAAACACCGGGGAGCTGTTTTTT. This encodes CASSLFGPGEVNTGELFF.